Sequencing of this T cell receptor beta chain was carried out in a study of blood T cell repertoires in COVID-19. The data were produced by immunoSEQ multiplex PCR, yet TCRdb's version contains in-frame clones alone and is incomplete. This table has under 300,000 clones, 70% to 90% appearing once. Trimming removed 4 bases from V and 7 bases from J, with 18 bases in between. This CDR3 has 15 residues. CDR1 and CDR2 from the germline V gene are SGDLS and YYNGEE. The TCR was taken from a man aged 30-40 years who had recovered from COVID-19. The chain carries TRBV9 and TRBJ1-5, with a tentative D call TRBD1 (5 bases). The specimen sequenced was peripheral blood. DNA of the CDR3: TGTGCCAGCAGCTTTGACTCAGGGCTGGGACAGCCCCAGCATTTT. Residues: CASSFDSGLGQPQHF.